This T cell receptor (beta chain) came from a study of PD-1 blockade in classical Hodgkin lymphoma. Relapse after autologous stem cell transplantation occurred in every patient, and brentuximab vedotin exposure varied. The data were produced by immunoSEQ multiplex PCR, yet TCRdb's version contains in-frame clones alone and is incomplete. This sample has 20,000 to 25,000 clones, with over 70% found just once. The sequencing used peripheral blood mononuclear cells (PBMCs), collected before the second cycle of nivolumab. The TCR comes from a human donor with classical Hodgkin lymphoma.

Here the CDR3 reads CASSLSGPGSEDSNQPQHF. For the CDR3, the DNA is TGTGCCAGCAGCTTATCCGGCCCGGGGTCGGAGGATAGCAATCAGCCCCAGCATTTT. This chain joins TRBV11-3 and TRBJ1-5; D is undetermined. V lost 2 bases and J lost 0, with 20 bases in between. Per germline, CDR1 SGHNT and CDR2 YENEEA. The CDR3 totals 19 residues.